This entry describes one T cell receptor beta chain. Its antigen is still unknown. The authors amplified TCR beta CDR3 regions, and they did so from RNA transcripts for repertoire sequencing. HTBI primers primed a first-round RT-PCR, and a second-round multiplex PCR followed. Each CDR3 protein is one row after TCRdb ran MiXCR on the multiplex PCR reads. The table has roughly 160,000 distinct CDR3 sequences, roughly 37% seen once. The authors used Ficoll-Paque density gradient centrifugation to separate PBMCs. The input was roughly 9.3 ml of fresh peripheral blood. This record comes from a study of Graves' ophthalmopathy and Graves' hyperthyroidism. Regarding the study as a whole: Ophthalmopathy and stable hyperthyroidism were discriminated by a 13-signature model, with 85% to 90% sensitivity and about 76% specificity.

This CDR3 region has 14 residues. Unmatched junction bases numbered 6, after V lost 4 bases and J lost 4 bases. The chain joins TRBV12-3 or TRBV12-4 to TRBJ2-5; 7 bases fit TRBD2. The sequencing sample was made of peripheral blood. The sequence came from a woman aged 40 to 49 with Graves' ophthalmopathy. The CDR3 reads CASSSPGRGETQYF. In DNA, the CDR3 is TGTGCCAGCAGTTCCCCGGGGAGGGGAGAGACCCAGTACTTC.